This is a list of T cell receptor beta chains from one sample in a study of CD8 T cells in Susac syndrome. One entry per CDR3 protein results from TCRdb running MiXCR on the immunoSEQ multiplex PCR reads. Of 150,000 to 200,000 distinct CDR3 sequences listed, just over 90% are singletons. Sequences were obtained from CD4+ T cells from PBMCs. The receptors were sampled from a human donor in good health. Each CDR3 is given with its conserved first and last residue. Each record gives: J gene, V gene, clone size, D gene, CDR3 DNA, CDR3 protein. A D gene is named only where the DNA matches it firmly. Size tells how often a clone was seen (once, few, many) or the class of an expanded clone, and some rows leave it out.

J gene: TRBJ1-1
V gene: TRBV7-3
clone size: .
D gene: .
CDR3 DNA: TGTGCCAGCAGCCAAGGACCGAGCGCTGAAGCTTTCTTT
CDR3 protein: CASSQGPSAEAFF

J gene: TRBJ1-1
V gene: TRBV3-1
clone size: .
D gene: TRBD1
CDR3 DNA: TGTGCCAGCAGCCAAGCGGGACAGGGGGGTACTGAAGCTTTCTTT
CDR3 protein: CASSQAGQGGTEAFF

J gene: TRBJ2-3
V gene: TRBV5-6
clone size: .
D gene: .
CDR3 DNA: TGTGCCAGCAGCTCCCGGGGTGCAGATACGCAGTATTTT
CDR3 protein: CASSSRGADTQYF

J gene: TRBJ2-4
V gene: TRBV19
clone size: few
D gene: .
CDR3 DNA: TGTGCCAGTAGTATAGTTGGGCTGAACAAAAACATTCAGTACTTC
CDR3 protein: CASSIVGLNKNIQYF

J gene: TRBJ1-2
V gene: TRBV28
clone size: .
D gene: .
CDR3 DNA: TGTGCCAGCAGTTTACTTACCGTGAACTATGGCTACACCTTC
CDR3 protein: CASSLLTVNYGYTF

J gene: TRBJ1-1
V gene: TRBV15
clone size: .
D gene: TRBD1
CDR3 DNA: TGTGCCACCAGCAGAGCGGGACAGCTTTCCACTGAAGCTTTCTTT
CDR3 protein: CATSRAGQLSTEAFF

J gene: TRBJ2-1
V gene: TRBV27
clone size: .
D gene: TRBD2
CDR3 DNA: TGTGCCAGCACGTTTAGCGGGGGGGCGGGTGAGCAGTTCTTC
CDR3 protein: CASTFSGGAGEQFF

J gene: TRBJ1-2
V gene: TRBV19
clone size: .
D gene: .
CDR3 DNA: TGTGCCAGTAGAAACACTAACCGGGTCAGGGCAGATGGCTACACCTTC
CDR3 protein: CASRNTNRVRADGYTF

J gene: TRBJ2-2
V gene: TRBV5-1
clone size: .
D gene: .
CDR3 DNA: TGCGCCAGCAGCTTGTACGGGGTCGGGGAGCTGTTTTTT
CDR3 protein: CASSLYGVGELFF

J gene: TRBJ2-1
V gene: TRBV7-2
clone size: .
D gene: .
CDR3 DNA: TGTGCCAGCACCTCGACGAGGAACTCCTACAATGAGCAGTTCTTC
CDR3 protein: CASTSTRNSYNEQFF

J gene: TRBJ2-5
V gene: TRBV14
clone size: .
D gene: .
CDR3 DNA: TGTGCCAGCAGCCAAGAGAGAGGCTTCACGGGGGAGACCCAGTACTTC
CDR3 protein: CASSQERGFTGETQYF

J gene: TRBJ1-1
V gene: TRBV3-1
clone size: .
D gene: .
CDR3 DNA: TGTGCCAGCAGCCAGGAGGGCCAGGGGTGGTACGCTGAAGCTTTCTTT
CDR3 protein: CASSQEGQGWYAEAFF

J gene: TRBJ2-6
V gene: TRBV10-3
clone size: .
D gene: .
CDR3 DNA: TGTGCCATCAGTGGGCGAACAGGCTCTGGGGCCAACGTCCTGACTTTC
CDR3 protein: CAISGRTGSGANVLTF

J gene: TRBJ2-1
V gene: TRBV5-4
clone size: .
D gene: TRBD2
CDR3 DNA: TGTGCCAGCAGCTGGAGGGCCCAGCGGGGGGGCCTTGAGCAGTTCTTC
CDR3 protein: CASSWRAQRGGLEQFF

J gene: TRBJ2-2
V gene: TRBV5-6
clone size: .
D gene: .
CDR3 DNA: TGTGCCAGCACTGATATCGGGTTGATGAACACCGGGGAGCTGTTTTTT
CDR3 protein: CASTDIGLMNTGELFF

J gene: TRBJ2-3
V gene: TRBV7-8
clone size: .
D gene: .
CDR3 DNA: TGTGCCAGCAGCTTAGCGTGGGGGGGCCATGGGTTGGCGCAGTATTTT
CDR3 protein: CASSLAWGGHGLAQYF

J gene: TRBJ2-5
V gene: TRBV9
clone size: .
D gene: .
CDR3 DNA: TGTGCCAGCAGCTCCGGGACACCCGGGGAGACCCAGTACTTC
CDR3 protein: CASSSGTPGETQYF